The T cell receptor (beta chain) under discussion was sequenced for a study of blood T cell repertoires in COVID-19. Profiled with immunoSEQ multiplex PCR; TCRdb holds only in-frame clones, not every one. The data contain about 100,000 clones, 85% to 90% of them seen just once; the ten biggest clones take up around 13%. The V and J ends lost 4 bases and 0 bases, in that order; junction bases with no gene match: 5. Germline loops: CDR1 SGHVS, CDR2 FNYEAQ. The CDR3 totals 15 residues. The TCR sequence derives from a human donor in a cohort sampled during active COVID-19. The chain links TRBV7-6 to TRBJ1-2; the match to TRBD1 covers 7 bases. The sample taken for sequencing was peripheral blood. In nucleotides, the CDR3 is TGTGCCAGCAGCTACCGGGACAGAACTAACTATGGCTACACCTTC. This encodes CASSYRDRTNYGYTF.